This TCR beta chain was identified during a study of blood T cell repertoires in COVID-19. TCRdb's table, derived via immunoSEQ multiplex PCR, lists solely in-frame clones and lacks some. The table lists roughly 450,000 clones, 90% of them singletons. The CDR3 loop spans 13 amino acids. Per germline, CDR1 MDHEN and CDR2 SYDVKM. The V and J ends lost 1 base and 1 base respectively, with 4 bases between them. This receptor was identified in a man younger than 35 who had recovered from COVID-19. Source material: PBMCs or T cells enriched from blood (not recorded which). The chain has TRBV28 and TRBJ1-1; no reliable D call. The chain's CDR3 is CASSLSKNTEAFF. In DNA, the CDR3 is TGTGCCAGCAGTTTATCCAAGAACACTGAAGCTTTCTTT.